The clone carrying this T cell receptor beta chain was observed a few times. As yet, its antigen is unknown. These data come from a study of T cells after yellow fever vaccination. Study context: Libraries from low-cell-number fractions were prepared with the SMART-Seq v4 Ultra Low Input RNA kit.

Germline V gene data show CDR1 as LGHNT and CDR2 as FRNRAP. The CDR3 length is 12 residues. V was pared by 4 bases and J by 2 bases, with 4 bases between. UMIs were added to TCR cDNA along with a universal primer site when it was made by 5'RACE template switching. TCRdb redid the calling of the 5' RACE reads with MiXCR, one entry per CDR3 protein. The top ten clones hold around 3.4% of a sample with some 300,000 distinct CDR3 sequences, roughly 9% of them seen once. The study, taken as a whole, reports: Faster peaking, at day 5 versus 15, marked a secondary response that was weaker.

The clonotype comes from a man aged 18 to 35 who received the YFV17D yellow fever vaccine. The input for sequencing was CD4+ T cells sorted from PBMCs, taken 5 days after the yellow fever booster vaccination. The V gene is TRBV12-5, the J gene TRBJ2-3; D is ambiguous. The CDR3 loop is CASGSLTDTQYF. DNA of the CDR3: TGTGCTAGTGGTTCCCTCACAGATACGCAGTATTTT.